This TCR beta chain was observed in a study of OX40 agonist ivuxolimab in advanced cancers. Libraries were prepared by immunoSEQ multiplex PCR; TCRdb keeps only in-frame clonotypes and omits some of them. This sample yields some 82,000 clones, of which about 94% are seen a single time; 9.5% to 11% belongs to the top ten. The CDR3 covers 16 residues. Germline loops: CDR1 SNHLY, CDR2 FYNNEI. V shed 0 bases and J 8 bases; nucleotides not matched to a gene: 4. This TCR derives from an adult with an advanced solid tumor such as melanoma, head and neck, liver or kidney cancer. This chain uses TRBV2 with TRBJ1-4, with 12 bases lining up with TRBD1. This material consisted of CD4+ or CD8+ T cells sorted from blood, taken in a trial of the OX40 agonist ivuxolimab. CDR3 in DNA: TGTGCCAGCAGTGAAGCCGGGACAGGGGGCAGGGAAAAACTGTTTTTT. Translated, it gives CASSEAGTGGREKLFF.